These T cell receptor beta chains were read from a single sample in a study of tumor and adjacent non-tumor tissue in lung cancer. TCRdb analysed the multiplex PCR reads with MiXCR anew, one entry per CDR3 protein. The sample consists of tens of thousands of distinct CDR3 sequences, roughly 60% of them appearing once. The sequenced material came from distant non-tumor lung tissue. The receptors shown here come from a woman in her thirties or forties with non-small cell lung cancer. Both conserved end residues are trimmed from each CDR3.

V gene	J gene	CDR3 protein
TRBV7-9	TRBJ1-5	ASAGDGHYSNQPQH
TRBV10-3	TRBJ2-1	AISESVGFWNEQS
TRBV5-5	TRBJ1-2	ASSLDSGKARGYA
TRBV5-4	TRBJ1-4	ASSSAGDHEKLF
TRBV18	TRBJ2-5	ASSPNLETQY
TRBV25-1	TRBJ2-5	ASRSGQGGRYQETQY
TRBV4-2	TRBJ1-2	ASSLPLQSYGYI
TRBV29-1	TRBJ1-4	SVVSGAVSERLF
TRBV5-1	TRBJ2-1	ASSLMAGGVNEQF
TRBV20-1	TRBJ1-6	GAGNRAGYNSPLH
TRBV7-2	TRBJ2-1	AAEDRGGYNEQF
TRBV11-2	TRBJ2-7	ASSLELQGSHGQH
TRBV20-1	TRBJ1-2	SVDMGDTLSYGYT
TRBV12-3/TRBV12-4	TRBJ1-1	ATQSKIATESF
TRBV29-1	TRBJ2-1	SVAAGRIYNGQF